This T cell receptor (beta chain) was recorded in a study of T-cell memory formation after mild COVID-19 (dated by TCRdb to about 2021). In terms of the full investigation: Most TCR sequence clusters were specific to one of the two donors. In two donors, T-cell clones that expanded and contracted after mild COVID-19 were followed by sequencing TCRalpha and TCRbeta repertoires longitudinally. Two young, previously healthy adult volunteers made up the cohort, one male and one female. The paper as a whole reports these results and caveats: The second-wave clones that peaked on day 37 were not confirmed to be SARS-CoV-2 specific. Contracting CD4+ clones appeared mostly in the CM and EM memory subsets, whereas CD8+ clones were enriched in EMRA. Some responding clones were detected in pre-infection memory, which suggested that pre-existing cross-reactive memory T cells had joined the SARS-CoV-2 response. Clones that contracted from day 15 to 85 showed balanced CD4/CD8 phenotypes, whereas a second wave of clones that expanded from day 15 to 37 leaned towards CD4+. The study covered only a couple of mild cases, and larger cohorts including severe cases with pre-infection samples were considered necessary.

This clonotype was counted at least ten times. Its target antigen remains unknown. Base qualities are not at hand, and no much larger clone is one base apart. Sequencing took place on an Illumina NovaSeq 6000. TCRalpha and TCRbeta cDNA libraries were constructed by 5'RACE with constant-segment primers, with sample barcodes and unique molecular identifiers being introduced. Trizol reagent was used to extract RNA from every sample. Library amplification was performed in two PCR steps, and a second sample barcode and Illumina TruSeq adapters were introduced in the second step. Sequencing of the libraries was done on an Illumina NovaSeq, producing 2 x 150 bp paired-end reads. The authors' analysis ran thus. The reads were demultiplexed and collapsed into UMI-guided consensus sequences using migec v1.2.7. Using mixcr v2.1.11, UMI consensuses were aligned to TRA and TRB V and J templates and then assembled into clonotypes. Clonotypes were classified as expanded or contracted when called significant by both edgeR and NoisET, with noise models trained on biological replicates. For edgeR calls, a false discovery rate-adjusted p below 0.01 and a log2 fold-change threshold of 1 were applied. PCA with hierarchical clustering of max-normalized trajectories of the 1000 most abundant clonotypes was used as exploratory dynamics analysis. Separately sequenced CD4+ and CD8+ repertoires were used to assign a CD4 or CD8 phenotype to each responding clone. TCRdb passed the public sequencing reads through fastp at Q25 and MiXCR, retaining productive beta sequences. Rows with a matching CDR3 protein are joined into one entry that keeps the most common DNA and genes. The V and J calls and clone size come from TCRdb's table, not from the authors' own analysis. The sample data list just under 550,000 distinct CDR3 sequences, and about 20% of these were observed just once. The ten most abundant clones make up 12% of the sample.

The cysteine opens and the phenylalanine closes a CDR3 of 15 amino acids. The read is trimmed to its CDR3 DNA, 45 bases read in frame from base 1. The V end loses 4 bases and the J end loses 4 bases, and a stretch of 16 bases separates them. CDR1 SGHVS and CDR2 FNYEAQ were looked up in the germline V gene. Ficoll-Paque density gradient centrifugation was used to isolate PBMCs. Sequenced input: PBMCs or a T cell subset sorted from them (not recorded which). The clonotype comes from an adult woman who had mild COVID-19 (a few samples of this study predate the infection). The sample titles of this study are shuffled in the database, so cell type and time point are left out; the donor was told from shared clones. The chain was built from TRBV7-6 and TRBJ1-2; a tentative D match to TRBD1 spans 6 bases. Here the CDR3 is given as CASSSQGSGAYGYTF. The DNA sequence is given as TGTGCCAGCAGCTCACAGGGAAGTGGGGCCTATGGCTACACCTTC.